This T cell receptor beta chain comes out of a study of blood T cell repertoires in COVID-19. Across the study: The samples span acute and convalescent COVID-19 from the United States, Italy and Spain. In each case, the material was cDNA or gDNA derived from T cells, B-cell-depleted T cells, or PBMCs.

Seattle's cohort entered during active infection and was followed longitudinally. CDR3 length equals 14 residues. Germline CDR1 GTSNPN, CDR2 SVGIG (reference sequence). J was trimmed by 4 bases and V by 5 bases; bases with no gene match: 1. As processed by the authors: Nucleated cell counts were estimated from reference gene primer amplification. Using immunoSEQ multiplex PCR, the repertoire was profiled, and TCRdb retains in-frame clones only, with some absent. V and J calls and clone size follow that table, whereas D and trimming were derived from the DNA. The table has roughly 180,000 clones, 79% seen once.

Sequencing was carried out using peripheral blood. The chain employs TRBV30 and TRBJ2-2, with 13 bases aligning to TRBD2. The clonotype was recovered from a woman aged 55-69 years with COVID-19, enrolled during active disease. The CDR3 spells CAWGTSGTTGELFF. CDR3 DNA: TGTGCCTGGGGGACTAGCGGGACCACCGGGGAGCTGTTTTTT.